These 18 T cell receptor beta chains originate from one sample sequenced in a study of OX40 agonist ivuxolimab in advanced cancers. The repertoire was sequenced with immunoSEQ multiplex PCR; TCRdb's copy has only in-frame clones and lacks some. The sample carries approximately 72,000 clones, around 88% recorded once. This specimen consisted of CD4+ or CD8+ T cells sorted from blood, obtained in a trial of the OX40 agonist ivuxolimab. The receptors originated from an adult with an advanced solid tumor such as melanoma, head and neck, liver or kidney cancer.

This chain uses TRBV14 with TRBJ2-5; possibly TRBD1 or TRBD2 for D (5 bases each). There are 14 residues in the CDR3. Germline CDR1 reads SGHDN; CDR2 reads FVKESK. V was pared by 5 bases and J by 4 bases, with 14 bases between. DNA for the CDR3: TGTGCCAGCAGCTTCTATGGGGGTGGAGAGACCCAGTACTTC. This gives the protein CASSFYGGGETQYF.

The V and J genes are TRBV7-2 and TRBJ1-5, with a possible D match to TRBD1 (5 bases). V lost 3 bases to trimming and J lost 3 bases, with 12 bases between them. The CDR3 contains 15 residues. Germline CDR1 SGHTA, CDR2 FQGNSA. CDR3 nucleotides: TGTGCCAGCAGCTTTAACACAGGAGACAATCAGCCCCAGCATTTT. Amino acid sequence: CASSFNTGDNQPQHF.

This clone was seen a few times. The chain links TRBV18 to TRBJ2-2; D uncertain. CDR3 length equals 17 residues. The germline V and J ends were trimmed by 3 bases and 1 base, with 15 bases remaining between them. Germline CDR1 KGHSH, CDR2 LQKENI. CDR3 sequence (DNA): TGTGCCAGCTCACCGGTCAGTGGATTACAGAACACCGGGGAGCTGTTTTTT. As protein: CASSPVSGLQNTGELFF.

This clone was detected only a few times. The CDR3 reads CASSVGTSGLETQYF. DNA for the CDR3: TGCGCCAGCAGCGTAGGGACTAGCGGGTTAGAGACCCAGTACTTC. The chain uses TRBV5-1 and TRBJ2-5, with 12 bases that match TRBD2. Germline V gene sequence: CDR1 SGHRS, CDR2 YFSETQ. The V segment lost 4 bases and the J segment 4 bases; nucleotides outside the gene matches: 5. The CDR3 totals 15 residues.

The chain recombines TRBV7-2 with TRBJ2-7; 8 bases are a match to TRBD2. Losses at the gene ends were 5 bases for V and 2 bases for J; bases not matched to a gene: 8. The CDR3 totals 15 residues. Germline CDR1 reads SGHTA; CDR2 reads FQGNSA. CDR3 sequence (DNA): TGTGCCAGCAGCCCCGTCGGGGGGGAAACCTACGAGCAGTACTTC. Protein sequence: CASSPVGGETYEQYF.

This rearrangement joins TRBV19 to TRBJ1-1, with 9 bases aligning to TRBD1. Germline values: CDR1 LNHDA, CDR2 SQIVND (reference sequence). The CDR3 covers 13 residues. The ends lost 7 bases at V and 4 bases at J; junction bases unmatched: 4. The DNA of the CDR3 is TGTGCCAGTACAAGACAGGGGGTCACTGAAGCTTTCTTT. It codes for CASTRQGVTEAFF.

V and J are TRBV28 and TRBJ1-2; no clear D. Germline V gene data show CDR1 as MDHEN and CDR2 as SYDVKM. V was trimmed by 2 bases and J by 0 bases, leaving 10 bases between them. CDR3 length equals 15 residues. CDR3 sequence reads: CASSLGTRANYGYTF. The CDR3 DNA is TGTGCCAGCAGTTTAGGTACCAGAGCTAACTATGGCTACACCTTC.

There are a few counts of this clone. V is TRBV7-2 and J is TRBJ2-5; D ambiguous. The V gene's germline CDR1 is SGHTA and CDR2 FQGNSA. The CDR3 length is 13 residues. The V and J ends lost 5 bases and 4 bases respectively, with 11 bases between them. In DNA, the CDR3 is TGTGCCAGCAGCCCTATAGCTTCAGAGACCCAGTACTTC. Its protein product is CASSPIASETQYF.

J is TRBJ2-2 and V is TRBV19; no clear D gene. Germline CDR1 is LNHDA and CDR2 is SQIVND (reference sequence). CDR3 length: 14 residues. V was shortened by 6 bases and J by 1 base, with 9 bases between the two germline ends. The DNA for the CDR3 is TGTGCCAGTAGCACCATCGGGAACACCGGGGAGCTGTTTTTT. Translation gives CASSTIGNTGELFF.

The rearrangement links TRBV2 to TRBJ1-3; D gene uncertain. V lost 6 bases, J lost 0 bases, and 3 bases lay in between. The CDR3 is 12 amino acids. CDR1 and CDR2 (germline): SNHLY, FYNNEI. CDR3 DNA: TGTGCCAGCAGCGTCTCTGGAAACACCATATATTTT. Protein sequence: CASSVSGNTIYF.

Written as DNA, the CDR3 is TGTGCCAGCTCACCCACAGGGGGCGATCGGCCCCAGCATTTT. Protein: CASSPTGGDRPQHF. This sequence joins TRBV18 and TRBJ1-5, with 9 bases that match TRBD1. The CDR3 sequence is 14 residues long. Germline V gene sequence: CDR1 KGHSH, CDR2 LQKENI. The V segment lost 3 bases and the J segment 9 bases; nucleotides outside the gene matches: 6.

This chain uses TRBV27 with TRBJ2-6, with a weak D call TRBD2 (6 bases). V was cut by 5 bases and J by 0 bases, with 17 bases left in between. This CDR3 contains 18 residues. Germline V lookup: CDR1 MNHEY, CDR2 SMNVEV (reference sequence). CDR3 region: CASSPRRGSGSGANVLTF. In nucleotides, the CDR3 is TGTGCCAGCAGTCCCAGGAGGGGATCCGGCTCTGGGGCCAACGTCCTGACTTTC.

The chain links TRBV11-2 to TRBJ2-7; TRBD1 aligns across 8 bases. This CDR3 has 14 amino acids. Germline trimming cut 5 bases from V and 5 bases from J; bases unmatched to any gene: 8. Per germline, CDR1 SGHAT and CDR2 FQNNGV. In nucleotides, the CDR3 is TGTGCCAGCAGCCCGGGACAGGTCTTCGACGAGCAGTACTTC. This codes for CASSPGQVFDEQYF.

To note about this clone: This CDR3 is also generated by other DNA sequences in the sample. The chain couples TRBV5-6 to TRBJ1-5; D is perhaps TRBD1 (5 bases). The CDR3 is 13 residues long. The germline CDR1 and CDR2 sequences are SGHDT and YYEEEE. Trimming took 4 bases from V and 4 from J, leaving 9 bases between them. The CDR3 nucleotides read TGTGCCAGCAGCCTGCAGGGTAATCAGCCCCAGCATTTT. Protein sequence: CASSLQGNQPQHF. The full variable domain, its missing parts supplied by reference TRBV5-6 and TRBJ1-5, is DAGVTQSPTHLIKTRGQQVTLRCSPKSGHDTVSWYQQALGQGPQFIFQYYEEEERQRGNFPDRFSGHQFPNYSSELNVNALLLGDSALYLCASSLQGNQPQHFGDGTRLSIL.

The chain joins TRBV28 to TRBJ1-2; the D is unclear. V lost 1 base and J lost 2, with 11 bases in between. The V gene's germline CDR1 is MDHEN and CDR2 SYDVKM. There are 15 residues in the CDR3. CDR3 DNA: TGTGCCAGCAGTTTATCCCTAGGAGTAAACTATGGCTACACCTTC. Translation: CASSLSLGVNYGYTF.

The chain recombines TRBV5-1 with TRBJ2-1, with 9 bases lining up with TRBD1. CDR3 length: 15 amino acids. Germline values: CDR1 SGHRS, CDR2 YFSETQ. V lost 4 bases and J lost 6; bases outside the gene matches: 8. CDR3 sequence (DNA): TGCGCCAGCAGCATTTCCGGGACAGGGACCAATGAGCAGTTCTTC. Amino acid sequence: CASSISGTGTNEQFF.

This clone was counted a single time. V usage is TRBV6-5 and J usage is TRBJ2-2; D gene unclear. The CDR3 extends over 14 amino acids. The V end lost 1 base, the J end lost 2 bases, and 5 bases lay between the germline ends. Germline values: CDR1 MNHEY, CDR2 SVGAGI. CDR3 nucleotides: TGTGCCAGCAGTTACTTCAGTAACACCGGGGAGCTGTTTTTT. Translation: CASSYFSNTGELFF.

The CDR3 sequence: CASSQALGDGNQPQHF. CDR3 DNA: TGTGCCAGCAGCCAAGCTTTAGGGGACGGCAATCAGCCCCAGCATTTT. J is TRBJ1-5 and V is TRBV5-4, with D possibly TRBD1 on 5 matching bases. Germline CDR1 reads SGHNT; CDR2 reads YYREEE (reference sequence). The ends were cut back, 4 bases at V and 2 bases at J, with 16 bases in the middle. The CDR3 covers 16 residues.